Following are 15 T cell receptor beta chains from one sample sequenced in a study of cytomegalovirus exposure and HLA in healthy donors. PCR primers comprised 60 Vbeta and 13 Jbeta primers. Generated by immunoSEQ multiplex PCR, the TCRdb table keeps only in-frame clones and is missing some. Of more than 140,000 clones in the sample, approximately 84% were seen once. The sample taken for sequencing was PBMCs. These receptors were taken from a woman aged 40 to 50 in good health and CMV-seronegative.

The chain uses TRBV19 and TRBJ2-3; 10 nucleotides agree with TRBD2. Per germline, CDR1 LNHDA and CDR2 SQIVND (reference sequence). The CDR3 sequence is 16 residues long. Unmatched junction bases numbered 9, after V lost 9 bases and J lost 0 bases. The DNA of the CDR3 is TGTGCCAGCCGTAGGACTAGCGGAACTAGCACAGATACGCAGTATTTT. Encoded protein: CASRRTSGTSTDTQYF.

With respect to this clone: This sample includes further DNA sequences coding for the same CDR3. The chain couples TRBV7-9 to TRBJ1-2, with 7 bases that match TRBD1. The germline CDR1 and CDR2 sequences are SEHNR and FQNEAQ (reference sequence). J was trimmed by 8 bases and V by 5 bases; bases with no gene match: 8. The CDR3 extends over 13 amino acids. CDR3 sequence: CASSPNRGGGYTF. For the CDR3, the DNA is TGTGCCAGCAGCCCTAACAGGGGTGGGGGCTACACCTTC. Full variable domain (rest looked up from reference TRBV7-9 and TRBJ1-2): DTGVSQNPRHKITKRGQNVTFRCDPISEHNRLYWYRQTLGQGPEFLTYFQNEAQLEKSRLLSDRFSAERPKGSFSTLEIQRTEQGDSAMYLCASSPNRGGGYTFGSGTRLTVV.

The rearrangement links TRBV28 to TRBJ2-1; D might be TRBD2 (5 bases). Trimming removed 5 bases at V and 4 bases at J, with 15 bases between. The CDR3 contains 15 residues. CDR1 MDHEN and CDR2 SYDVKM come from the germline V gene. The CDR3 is CASSRPARVYNEQFF. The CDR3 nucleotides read TGTGCCAGCAGTCGGCCTGCGAGGGTTTACAATGAGCAGTTCTTC.

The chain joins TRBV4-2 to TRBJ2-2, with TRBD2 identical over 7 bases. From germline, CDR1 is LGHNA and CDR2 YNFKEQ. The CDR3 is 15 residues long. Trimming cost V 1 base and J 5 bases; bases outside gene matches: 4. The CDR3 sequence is CASSQGLAITGELFF. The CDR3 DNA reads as TGTGCCAGCAGCCAAGGACTAGCTATAACCGGGGAGCTGTTTTTT.

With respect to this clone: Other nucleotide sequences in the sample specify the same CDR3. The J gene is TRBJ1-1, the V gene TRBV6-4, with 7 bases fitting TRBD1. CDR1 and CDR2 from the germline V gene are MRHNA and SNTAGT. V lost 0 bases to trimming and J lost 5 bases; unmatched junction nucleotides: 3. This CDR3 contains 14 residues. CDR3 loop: CASSDSSRGTEAFF. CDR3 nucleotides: TGTGCCAGCAGTGACTCGAGCAGGGGGACTGAAGCTTTCTTT.

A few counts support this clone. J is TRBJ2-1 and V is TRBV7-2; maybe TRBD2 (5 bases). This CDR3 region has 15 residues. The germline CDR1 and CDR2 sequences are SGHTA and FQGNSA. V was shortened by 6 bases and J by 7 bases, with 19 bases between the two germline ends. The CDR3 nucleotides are TGTGCCAGCAGAACCGGAGGCAATAGTTGGAATGAGCAGTTCTTC. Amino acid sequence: CASRTGGNSWNEQFF.

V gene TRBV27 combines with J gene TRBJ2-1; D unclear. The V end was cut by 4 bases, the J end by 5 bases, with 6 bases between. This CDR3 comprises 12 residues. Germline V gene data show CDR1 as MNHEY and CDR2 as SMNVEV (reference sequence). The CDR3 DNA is TGTGCCAGCAGTTATCTTGACAATGAGCAGTTCTTC. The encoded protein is CASSYLDNEQFF.

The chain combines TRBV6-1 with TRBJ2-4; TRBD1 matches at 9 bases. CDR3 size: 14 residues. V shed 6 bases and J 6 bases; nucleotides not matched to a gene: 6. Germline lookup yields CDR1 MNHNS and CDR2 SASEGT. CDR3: CASSDQGQGNIQYF. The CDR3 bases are TGTGCCAGCAGCGATCAGGGACAGGGAAACATTCAGTACTTC.

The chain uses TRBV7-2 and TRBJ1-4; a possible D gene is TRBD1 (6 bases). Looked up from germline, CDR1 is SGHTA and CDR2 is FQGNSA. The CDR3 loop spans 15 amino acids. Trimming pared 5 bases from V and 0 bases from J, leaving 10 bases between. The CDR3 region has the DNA TGTGCCAGCAGCCCTGGACAGTCAACTAATGAAAAACTGTTTTTT. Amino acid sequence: CASSPGQSTNEKLFF.

This CDR3 reads CASSFFQGGYTF. The CDR3, as DNA: TGTGCCAGCAGTTTTTTCCAGGGTGGCTACACCTTC. The chain employs TRBV28 and TRBJ1-2; D perhaps matches TRBD1 (5 bases). V shed 3 bases and J shed 7 bases, with 9 bases lying between them. Per the germline V gene, CDR1 is MDHEN and CDR2 is SYDVKM. The CDR3 is made up of 12 amino acids.

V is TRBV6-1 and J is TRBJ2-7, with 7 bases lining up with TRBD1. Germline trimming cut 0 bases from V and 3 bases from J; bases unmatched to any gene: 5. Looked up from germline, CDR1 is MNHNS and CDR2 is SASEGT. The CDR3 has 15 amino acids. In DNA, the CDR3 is TGTGCCAGCAGTGAAGCCGGGACAGCACTCTACGAGCAGTACTTC. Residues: CASSEAGTALYEQYF.

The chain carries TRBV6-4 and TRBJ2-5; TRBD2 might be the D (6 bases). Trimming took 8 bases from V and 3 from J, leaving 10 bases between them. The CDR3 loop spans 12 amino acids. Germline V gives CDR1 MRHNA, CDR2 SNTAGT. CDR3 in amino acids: CASGPGEETQYF. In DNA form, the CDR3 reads TGTGCCAGCGGCCCGGGAGAAGAGACCCAGTACTTC.

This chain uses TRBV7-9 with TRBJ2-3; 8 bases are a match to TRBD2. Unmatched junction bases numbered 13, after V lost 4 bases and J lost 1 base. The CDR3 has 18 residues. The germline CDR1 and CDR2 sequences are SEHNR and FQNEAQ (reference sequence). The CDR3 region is CASSSRVGSGGGTDTQYF. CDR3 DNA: TGTGCCAGCAGCTCCCGCGTTGGGTCCGGGGGGGGCACAGATACGCAGTATTTT.

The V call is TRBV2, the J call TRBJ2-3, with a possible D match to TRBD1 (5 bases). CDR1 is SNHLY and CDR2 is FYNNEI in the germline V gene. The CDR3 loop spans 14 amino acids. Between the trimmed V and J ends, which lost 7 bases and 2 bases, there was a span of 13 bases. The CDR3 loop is CASKAGPFTDTQYF. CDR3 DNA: TGTGCCAGCAAGGCAGGGCCGTTCACAGATACGCAGTATTTT.

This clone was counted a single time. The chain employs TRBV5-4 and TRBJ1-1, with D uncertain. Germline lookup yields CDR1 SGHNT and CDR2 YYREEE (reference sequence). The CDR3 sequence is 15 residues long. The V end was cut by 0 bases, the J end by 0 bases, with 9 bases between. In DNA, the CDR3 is TGTGCCAGCAGCTTGGAACTATCAATGAACACTGAAGCTTTCTTT. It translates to CASSLELSMNTEAFF.